The clone carrying this T cell receptor (beta chain) was observed a few times. Antigen specificity is unknown. The data stem from a study of T cell repertoires in cytomegalovirus infection. About the research overall: Well-studied HLA-B-restricted epitopes and recently identified HLA-C-restricted epitopes of CMV were both used in the study. Public TCR beta signatures were indicative of both CMV infection and a matching HLA type.

Whole-study results and caveats: Ex vivo responses were dominated by HLA-C-restricted CMV-specific TCR beta clonotypes.

From the reads, TCRdb called clonotypes with MiXCR, one entry per CDR3 protein. The sample lists hundreds of thousands of distinct CDR3 sequences, roughly 33% seen once, with 9.5% to 15% in the top ten. V was pared by 3 bases and J by 4 bases, with 13 bases between. Per germline, CDR1 SEHNR and CDR2 FQNEAQ (reference sequence). This CDR3 contains 14 residues. The receptor's source is a human donor in good health (CMV status not recorded). Some clones in this sample may be carry-over from other donors' samples. Specimen: cultured CD8+ T cells from PBMCs, collected from culture after CMV antigen stimulation. The chain links TRBV7-9 to TRBJ2-7, with D possibly TRBD2 on 5 matching bases. The CDR3 spells CASSFNSEGYEQYF. The CDR3 coding sequence is TGTGCCAGCAGCTTTAACTCCGAGGGATACGAGCAGTACTTC.